Each of the 26 T cell receptor beta chains below was sequenced from the same sample in a study of blood T cell repertoires in COVID-19. Assay used: immunoSEQ multiplex PCR; TCRdb lists only in-frame clones, some missing. The sample contains under 300,000 clones, 75% to 90% of which appear only once. The sample was peripheral blood. These receptors came from a man aged 50 to 59 with acute or convalescent COVID-19.

V and J are TRBV5-1 and TRBJ2-2; 8 bases map to TRBD1. Trimming cost V 3 bases and J 3 bases; bases outside gene matches: 4. This CDR3 has 15 residues. The V gene's germline CDR1 is SGHRS and CDR2 YFSETQ. The CDR3 loop reads CASSSTTGDTGELFF. CDR3 DNA sequence: TGCGCCAGCAGCTCCACGACAGGGGACACCGGGGAGCTGTTTTTT.

J is TRBJ2-7 and V is TRBV9, with 7 bases lining up with TRBD1. This CDR3 is built from 13 residues. V lost 3 bases and J lost 3; bases outside the gene matches: 3. Germline V CDR1 and CDR2: SGDLS, YYNGEE. CDR3 nucleotide sequence: TGTGCCAGCAGCGCGAACAGGGGCTACGAGCAGTACTTC. Amino acid sequence: CASSANRGYEQYF.

V usage is TRBV20-1 and J usage is TRBJ1-1; D not resolved. Between the trimmed V and J ends, which lost 6 bases and 11 bases, there was a span of 16 bases. The CDR3 covers 11 residues. CDR1 and CDR2 from the germline V gene are DFQATT and SNEGSKA (reference sequence). The CDR3 loop reads CSALRALEAFF. The CDR3 DNA sequence: TGCAGTGCACTGCGGGCCCTAGAGGCTTTCTTT.

The chain employs TRBV11-3 and TRBJ2-3; D is unclear. Germline V gene sequence: CDR1 SGHNT, CDR2 YENEEA. Trimming took off 1 base at V and 3 bases at J, with 8 bases between the two ends. CDR3 length equals 14 residues. The CDR3 DNA follows: TGTGCCAGCAGCTTAGGGCTTGAAACAGATACGCAGTATTTT. Its protein is CASSLGLETDTQYF.

The CDR3 loop reads CATSDPRGGYTF. The CDR3 nucleotides are TGTGCCACCAGTGACCCCAGGGGTGGCTACACCTTC. The chain employs TRBV24-1 and TRBJ1-2; D is possibly TRBD1 (6 bases). Trimming stripped 4 bases from V and 7 bases from J, with 9 bases between. Per germline, CDR1 KGHDR and CDR2 SFDVKD. CDR3 length: 12 amino acids.

This clone was counted a single time. V is TRBV5-5 and J is TRBJ2-7; TRBD1 might be the D (8 bases). The CDR3 loop spans 17 amino acids. V dropped 1 base and J dropped 6 bases, with 23 bases sitting between them. Germline CDR1 reads SGHKS; CDR2 reads YYEKEE (reference sequence). CDR3 bases: TGTGCCAGCAGCTTGATTAGCGGGTGGACAGGGACCTTCGAGCAGTACTTC. This translates into CASSLISGWTGTFEQYF.

The genes are TRBV23-1 and TRBJ2-2; the D gene is possibly TRBD1 (5 bases). TRBV23-1 is filed as an ORF, its function uncertain. The CDR3 consists of 14 residues. With 10 bases removed from V and 1 base from J, the gap between germline ends came to 13 bases. The CDR3 loop is CATPDTGNTGELFF. The CDR3 region has the DNA TGCGCCACCCCGGACACGGGGAACACCGGGGAGCTGTTTTTT.

The V gene is TRBV7-3, the J gene TRBJ2-1, with TRBD1 matching 7 bases. CDR1 is SGHTA and CDR2 is FQGTGA in the germline V gene. This CDR3 spans 14 amino acids. V was clipped by 0 bases and J by 5 bases; unmatched bases: 1. CDR3 coding DNA: TGTGCCAGCAGCTTAACAGGGGGCGACAATGAGCAGTTCTTC. Amino acids: CASSLTGGDNEQFF. Using reference TRBV7-3 and TRBJ2-1 for the parts outside the CDR3, the full variable domain is GAGVSQTPSNKVTEKGKYVELRCDPISGHTALYWYRQSLGQGPEFLIYFQGTGAADDSGLPNDRFFAVRPEGSVSTLKIQRTERGDSAVYLCASSLTGGDNEQFFGPGTRLTVL.

V is TRBV27 and J is TRBJ2-3, with 9 bases fitting TRBD2. CDR3 size: 14 residues. Germline V CDR1 and CDR2: MNHEY, SMNVEV (reference sequence). V shed 3 bases and J 4 bases; nucleotides not matched to a gene: 2. The CDR3 spells CASSFGLAPDTQYF. The CDR3 DNA reads TGTGCCAGCAGTTTTGGACTAGCGCCAGATACGCAGTATTTT.

The chain joins TRBV30 to TRBJ1-5, with a possible D match to TRBD1 (6 bases). Looked up from germline, CDR1 is GTSNPN and CDR2 is SVGIG (reference sequence). V lost 1 base to trimming and J lost 4 bases, with 11 bases between them. This CDR3 region has 14 residues. CDR3 DNA: TGTGCCTGGAGTGGTGGGCAGGGGAATCAGCCCCAGCATTTT. This codes for CAWSGGQGNQPQHF.

This rearrangement joins TRBV25-1 to TRBJ2-7, with 8 bases identical to TRBD2. Looked up from germline, CDR1 is MGHDK and CDR2 is SYGVNS. There are 13 residues in the CDR3. Losses at the gene ends were 7 bases for V and 6 bases for J; bases not matched to a gene: 8. The CDR3 protein is CASTPHSGAEQYF. CDR3 bases: TGTGCCAGCACCCCCCATAGCGGGGCCGAGCAGTACTTC.

The chain couples TRBV6-5 to TRBJ1-1, with D hard to call. CDR3 length: 15 amino acids. The germline CDR1 and CDR2 sequences are MNHEY and SVGAGI. V lost 7 bases, J lost 1 base, and 16 bases lay in between. The DNA for the CDR3 is TGTGCCAGCAAAGTCCCGGGGATCCCGAACACTGAAGCTTTCTTT. Translation gives CASKVPGIPNTEAFF.

V and J are TRBV30 and TRBJ1-1; maybe TRBD1 (5 bases). This CDR3 has 13 amino acids. Germline V gene sequence: CDR1 GTSNPN, CDR2 SVGIG (reference sequence). The ends were cut back, 5 bases at V and 1 base at J, with 11 bases in the middle. CDR3 nucleotides: TGTGCCTGGGAGGGACTGCAGAACACTGAAGCTTTCTTT. Translating it yields CAWEGLQNTEAFF.

The rearrangement joins TRBV2 to TRBJ1-5, with D perhaps matching TRBD1 (5 bases). CDR3 size: 11 residues. V dropped 3 bases and J dropped 13 bases, with 10 bases sitting between them. The V gene's germline CDR1 is SNHLY and CDR2 FYNNEI. The CDR3 spells CASSDGGSQHF. As DNA, the CDR3 is TGTGCCAGCAGTGACGGGGGGTCACAGCATTTT. The full variable domain, with the rest looked up from reference TRBV2 and TRBJ1-5, is EPEVTQTPSHQVTQMGQEVILRCVPISNHLYFYWYRQILGQKVEFLVSFYNNEISEKSEIFDDQFSVERPDGSNFTLKIRSTKLEDSAMYFCASSDGGSQHFGDGTRLSIL.

This chain links TRBV4-2 with TRBJ1-5, with 9 bases lining up with TRBD1. The V gene end was trimmed by 2 bases and the J gene end by 1 base; junction bases not matched to a gene: 0. The CDR3 covers 15 residues. Germline loops: CDR1 LGHNA, CDR2 YNFKEQ. The CDR3 coding sequence is TGTGCCAGCAGCCAAACAGGGGGCAGCAATCAGCCCCAGCATTTT. Its protein product is CASSQTGGSNQPQHF.

This clone has just a few counts. The chain uses TRBV9 and TRBJ1-2, with D possibly matching TRBD1 (6 bases). The germline V gene encodes CDR1 SGDLS and CDR2 YYNGEE. The CDR3 is 16 residues long. V shed 4 bases and J shed 4 bases, with 20 bases lying between them. CDR3 in DNA: TGTGCCAGCAGCCATAACACGGACCCCAGGGGCTATGGCTACACCTTC. Its translation is CASSHNTDPRGYGYTF.

The chain carries TRBV2 and TRBJ2-7; the match to TRBD1 covers 12 bases. Germline V gene data show CDR1 as SNHLY and CDR2 as FYNNEI. The CDR3 sequence is 14 residues long. Trimming at V came to 6 bases and at J to 4 bases, leaving 4 bases not matched to a gene. The CDR3 coding sequence is TGTGCCAGCAGCGGGACAGGGGGCTCTTACGAGCAGTACTTC. Protein sequence: CASSGTGGSYEQYF.

The chain uses TRBV4-1 and TRBJ1-1; D may be TRBD1 (5 bases). The germline V gene encodes CDR1 MGHRA and CDR2 YSYEKL. CDR3 length: 15 amino acids. Deletions cut 1 base from V and 5 bases from J, with 14 bases between. Written as DNA, the CDR3 is TGCGCCAGCAGCCAAGCGCGCCAGGGCTTGACTGAAGCTTTCTTT. This encodes CASSQARQGLTEAFF.

The CDR3 DNA follows: TGTGCCAGCAGCGTAGGTTGGAGCTTCGCTGAAGCTTTCTTT. Its translation is CASSVGWSFAEAFF. The gene calls are TRBV9 and TRBJ1-1; D remains unclear. The CDR3 spans 14 residues. The V and J ends lost 0 bases and 6 bases respectively, with 12 bases between them. Looked up from germline, CDR1 is SGDLS and CDR2 is YYNGEE.

The chain carries TRBV7-3 and TRBJ2-1; 13 nucleotides agree with TRBD2. The germline V gene has CDR1 SGHTA and CDR2 FQGTGA. This CDR3 spans 16 amino acids. V lost 1 base and J lost 7; bases outside the gene matches: 4. CDR3 coding DNA: TGTGCCAGCAGCTTAATGGGGACTAGCGGGGATAATGAGCAGTTCTTC. Protein sequence: CASSLMGTSGDNEQFF.

The chain employs TRBV2 and TRBJ2-1, with a tentative D call TRBD2 (6 bases). The CDR3 is made up of 13 amino acids. Germline V gene data show CDR1 as SNHLY and CDR2 as FYNNEI. V was shortened by 8 bases and J by 0 bases, with 8 bases between the two germline ends. The CDR3 DNA reads TGTGCCAGCGGAGGGGACTCCTACAATGAGCAGTTCTTC. It yields the protein CASGGDSYNEQFF.

The V gene is TRBV7-3, the J gene TRBJ2-1; 8 bases match TRBD1. V lost 3 bases, J lost 2 bases, and 3 bases stayed unmatched. This CDR3 region has 15 residues. The germline V gene encodes CDR1 SGHTA and CDR2 FQGTGA. The CDR3 DNA reads as TGTGCCAGCAGCTTTCGACAGGGGCCCTACAATGAGCAGTTCTTC. Protein: CASSFRQGPYNEQFF.

This chain links TRBV6-5 with TRBJ1-2, with D possibly TRBD1 on 5 matching bases. The germline V gene has CDR1 MNHEY and CDR2 SVGAGI. The CDR3 runs to 14 residues. Between the trimmed V and J ends, which lost 6 bases and 2 bases, there was a span of 13 bases. The CDR3 nucleotides read TGTGCCAGCAGCCCGGGGGGGTGGAACTATGGCTACACCTTC. Its protein product is CASSPGGWNYGYTF.

The gene calls are TRBV4-1 and TRBJ1-5; weak D call: TRBD1 (6 bases). Germline assignment: CDR1 MGHRA and CDR2 YSYEKL. CDR3 length equals 18 residues. Trimming removed 3 bases from V and 2 bases from J, with 20 bases in between. The CDR3 coding sequence is TGCGCCAGCAGCCATTCTGAGGCCTCGGGGGGCCGCAATCAGCCCCAGCATTTT. Translation gives CASSHSEASGGRNQPQHF.

For the CDR3, the DNA is TGTGCCTGGAGTTTAGGGACAGGGAAAAATCAGCCCCAGCATTTT. Amino acids: CAWSLGTGKNQPQHF. The chain has TRBV30 and TRBJ1-5; TRBD1 agrees at 9 bases. Germline CDR1 reads GTSNPN; CDR2 reads SVGIG (reference sequence). Germline trimming cut 2 bases from V and 4 bases from J; bases unmatched to any gene: 6. The CDR3 length is 15 residues.

The J gene is TRBJ2-3, the V gene TRBV5-4; TRBD2 agrees at 10 bases. Per germline, CDR1 SGHNT and CDR2 YYREEE (reference sequence). Trimming at V came to 3 bases and at J to 0 bases, leaving 1 base not matched to a gene. This CDR3 spans 15 amino acids. This chain's CDR3 is CASSSAGGSTDTQYF. CDR3 bases: TGTGCCAGCAGCTCAGCGGGGGGGAGCACAGATACGCAGTATTTT.